This T cell receptor beta chain was identified during a study of beta chain features in type 1 diabetes. Study information: No patient-donor differences in age, gender, total cells or subset yield.

Study observations and caveats: Shorter TCRB CDR3s, moderately but significantly so, were found in Type 1 diabetes patients in all four CD4+ subsets. Fewer junction insertions and more nucleotide deletions appeared in type 1 diabetes patients.

Germline loops: CDR1 LNHDA, CDR2 SQIVND (reference sequence). The CDR3 sequence is 15 residues long. The V end was cut by 3 bases, the J end by 9 bases, with 20 bases between. Concerning this clone itself: Its antigen is not known.

Based on CD45RO/CCR7/CD25/CD127/CD95/CD27, CD4+ regulatory, stem cell-like memory, naive and central memory cells were sorted. Reverse transcription of all isolated RNA meant that expressed TCRB transcripts were sequenced. Libraries were prepared by immunoSEQ multiplex PCR; TCRdb keeps only in-frame clonotypes and omits some of them. The sample consists of hundreds of thousands of clones, roughly 13% of them appearing once. The receptor's source is a man younger than 35 with type 1 diabetes. The V gene is TRBV19, the J gene TRBJ1-2; tentative D call: TRBD1 (5 bases). The sequencing input was naive CD4+ T cells from blood. Here the CDR3 DNA reads TGTGCCAGTAGTATGATCGGGACCGTGTCTATTAGCTACACCTTC. Protein: CASSMIGTVSISYTF.